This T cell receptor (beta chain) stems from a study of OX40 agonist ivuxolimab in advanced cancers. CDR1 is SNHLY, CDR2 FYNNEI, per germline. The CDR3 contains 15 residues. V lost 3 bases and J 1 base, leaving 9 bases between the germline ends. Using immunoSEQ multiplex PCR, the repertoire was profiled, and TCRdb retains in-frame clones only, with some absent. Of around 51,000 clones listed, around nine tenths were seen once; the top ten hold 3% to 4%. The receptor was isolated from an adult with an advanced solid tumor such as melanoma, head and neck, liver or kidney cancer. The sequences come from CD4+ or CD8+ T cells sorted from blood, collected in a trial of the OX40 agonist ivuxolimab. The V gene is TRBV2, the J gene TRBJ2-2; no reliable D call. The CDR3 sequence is CASSEVRWNTGELFF. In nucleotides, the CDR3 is TGTGCCAGCAGTGAGGTCCGGTGGAACACCGGGGAGCTGTTTTTT.